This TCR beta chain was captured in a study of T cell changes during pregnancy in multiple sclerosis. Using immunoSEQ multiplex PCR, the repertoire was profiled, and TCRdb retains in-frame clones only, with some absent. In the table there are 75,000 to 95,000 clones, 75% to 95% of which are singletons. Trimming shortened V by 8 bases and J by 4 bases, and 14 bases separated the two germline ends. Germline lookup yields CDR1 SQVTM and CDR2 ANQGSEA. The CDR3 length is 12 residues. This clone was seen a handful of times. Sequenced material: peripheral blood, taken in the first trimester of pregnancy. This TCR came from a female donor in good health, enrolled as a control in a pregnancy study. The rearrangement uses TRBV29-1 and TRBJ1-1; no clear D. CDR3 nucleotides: TGCAGCACTAACGCAGTGGGCACTGAAGCTTTCTTT. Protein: CSTNAVGTEAFF.